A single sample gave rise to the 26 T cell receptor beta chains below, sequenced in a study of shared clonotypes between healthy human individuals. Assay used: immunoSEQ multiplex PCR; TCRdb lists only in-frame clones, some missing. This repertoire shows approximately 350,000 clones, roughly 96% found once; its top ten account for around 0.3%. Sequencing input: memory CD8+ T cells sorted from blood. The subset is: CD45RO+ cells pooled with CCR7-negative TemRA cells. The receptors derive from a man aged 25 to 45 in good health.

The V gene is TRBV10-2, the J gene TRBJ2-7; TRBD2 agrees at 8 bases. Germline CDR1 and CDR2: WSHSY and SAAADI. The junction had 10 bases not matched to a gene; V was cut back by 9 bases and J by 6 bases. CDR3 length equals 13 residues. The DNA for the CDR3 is TGCGCCAGTTACGGGGGGGGCCTCGTCGAGCAGTACTTC. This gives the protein CASYGGGLVEQYF.

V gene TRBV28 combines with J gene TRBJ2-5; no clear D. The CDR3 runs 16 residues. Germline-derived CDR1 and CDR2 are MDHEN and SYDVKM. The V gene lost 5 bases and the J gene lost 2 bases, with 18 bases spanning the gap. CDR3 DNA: TGTGCCAGCAGTGTCCTATCGGGCAGAAAACAAGAGACCCAGTACTTC. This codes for CASSVLSGRKQETQYF.

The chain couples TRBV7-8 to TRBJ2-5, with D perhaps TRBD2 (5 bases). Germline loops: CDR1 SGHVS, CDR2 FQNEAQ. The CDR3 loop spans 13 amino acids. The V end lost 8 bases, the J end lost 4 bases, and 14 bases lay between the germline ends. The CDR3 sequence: CASQREGRETQYF. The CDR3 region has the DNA TGTGCCAGCCAAAGGGAAGGGAGAGAGACCCAGTACTTC.

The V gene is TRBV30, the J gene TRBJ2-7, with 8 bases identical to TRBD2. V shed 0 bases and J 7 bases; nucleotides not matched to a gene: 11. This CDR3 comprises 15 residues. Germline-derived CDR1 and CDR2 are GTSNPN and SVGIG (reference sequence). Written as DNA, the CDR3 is TGTGCCTGGAGTGTTGGGTCTAGCGGGTGGCGGGAGCAGTACTTC. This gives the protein CAWSVGSSGWREQYF.

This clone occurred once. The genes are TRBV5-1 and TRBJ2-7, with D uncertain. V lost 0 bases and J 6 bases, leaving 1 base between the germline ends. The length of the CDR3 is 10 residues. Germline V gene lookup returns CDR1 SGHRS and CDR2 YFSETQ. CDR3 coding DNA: TGCGCCAGCAGCTTGGCCGAGCAGTACTTC. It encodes CASSLAEQYF.

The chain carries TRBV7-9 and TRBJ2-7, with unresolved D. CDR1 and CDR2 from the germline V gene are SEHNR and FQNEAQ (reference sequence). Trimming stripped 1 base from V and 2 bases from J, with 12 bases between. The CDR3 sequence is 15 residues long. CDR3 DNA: TGTGCCAGCAGCTTAGAAATCGGCGGCCCCTACGAGCAGTACTTC. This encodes CASSLEIGGPYEQYF.

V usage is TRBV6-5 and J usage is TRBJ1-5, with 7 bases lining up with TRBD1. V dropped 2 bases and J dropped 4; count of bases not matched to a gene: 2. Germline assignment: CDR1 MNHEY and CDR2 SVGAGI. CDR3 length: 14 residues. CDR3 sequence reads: CASSYGGQNQPQHF. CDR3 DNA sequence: TGTGCCAGCAGTTACGGGGGACAGAATCAGCCCCAGCATTTT.

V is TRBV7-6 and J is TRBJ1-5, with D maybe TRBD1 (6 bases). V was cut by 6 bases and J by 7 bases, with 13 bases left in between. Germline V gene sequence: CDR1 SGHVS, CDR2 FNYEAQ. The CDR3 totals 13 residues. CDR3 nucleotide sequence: TGTGCCAGCAGTCTACAGGGTGGCCAGCCCCAGCATTTT. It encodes CASSLQGGQPQHF. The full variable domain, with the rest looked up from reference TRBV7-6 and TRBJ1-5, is GAGVSQSPRYKVTKRGQDVALRCDPISGHVSLYWYRQALGQGPEFLTYFNYEAQQDKSGLPNDRFSAERPEGSISTLTIQRTEQRDSAMYRCASSLQGGQPQHFGDGTRLSIL.

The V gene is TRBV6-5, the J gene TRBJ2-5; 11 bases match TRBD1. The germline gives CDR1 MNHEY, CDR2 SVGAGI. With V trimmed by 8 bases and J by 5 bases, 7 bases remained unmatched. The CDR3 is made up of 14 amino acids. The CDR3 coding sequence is TGTGCCAGCGCAGGACAGGGGGCGCGGGAGACCCAGTACTTC. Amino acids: CASAGQGARETQYF.

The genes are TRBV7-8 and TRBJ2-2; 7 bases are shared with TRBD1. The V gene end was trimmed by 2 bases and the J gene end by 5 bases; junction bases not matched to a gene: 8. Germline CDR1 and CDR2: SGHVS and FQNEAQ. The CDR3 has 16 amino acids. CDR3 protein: CASSLKTGMGTGELFF. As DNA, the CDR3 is TGTGCCAGCAGCTTAAAGACAGGGATGGGGACCGGGGAGCTGTTTTTT.

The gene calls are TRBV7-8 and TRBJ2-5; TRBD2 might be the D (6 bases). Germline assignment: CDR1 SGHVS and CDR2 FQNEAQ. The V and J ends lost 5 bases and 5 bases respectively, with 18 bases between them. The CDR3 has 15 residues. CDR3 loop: CASSHLRGIGETQYF. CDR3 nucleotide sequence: TGTGCCAGCAGCCATTTACGGGGGATCGGGGAGACCCAGTACTTC.

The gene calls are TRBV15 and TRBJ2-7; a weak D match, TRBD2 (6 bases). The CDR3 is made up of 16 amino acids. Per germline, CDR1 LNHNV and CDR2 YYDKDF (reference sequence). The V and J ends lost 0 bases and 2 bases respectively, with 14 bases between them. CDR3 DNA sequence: TGTGCCACCAGCAGAGATCCCGGGAGTGGTACCTACGAGCAGTACTTC. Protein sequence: CATSRDPGSGTYEQYF.

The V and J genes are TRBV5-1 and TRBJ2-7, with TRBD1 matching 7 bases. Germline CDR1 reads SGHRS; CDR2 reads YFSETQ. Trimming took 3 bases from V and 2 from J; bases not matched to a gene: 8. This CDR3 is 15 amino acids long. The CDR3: CASSSEDRTTYEQYF. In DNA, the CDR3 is TGCGCCAGCAGCTCCGAGGACAGGACCACCTACGAGCAGTACTTC.

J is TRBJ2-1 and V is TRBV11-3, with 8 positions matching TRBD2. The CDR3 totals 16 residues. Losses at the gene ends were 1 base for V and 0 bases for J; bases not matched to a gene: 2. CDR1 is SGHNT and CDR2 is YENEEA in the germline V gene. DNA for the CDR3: TGTGCCAGCAGCTTAGCAGGGACTAGCTCCTACAATGAGCAGTTCTTC. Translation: CASSLAGTSSYNEQFF.

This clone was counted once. The CDR3 sequence: CASRAGLNYGYTF. The CDR3 DNA follows: TGTGCCAGTAGGGCGGGACTGAACTATGGCTACACCTTC. The rearrangement joins TRBV19 to TRBJ1-2; tentatively, D is TRBD1 (5 bases). CDR3 size: 13 residues. Germline V lookup: CDR1 LNHDA, CDR2 SQIVND (reference sequence). The V end was cut by 6 bases, the J end by 2 bases, with 10 bases between.

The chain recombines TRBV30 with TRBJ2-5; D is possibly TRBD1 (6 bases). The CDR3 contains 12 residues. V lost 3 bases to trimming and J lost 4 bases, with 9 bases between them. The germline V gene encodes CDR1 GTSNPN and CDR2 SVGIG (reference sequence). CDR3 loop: CAWSTGRETQYF. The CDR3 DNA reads TGTGCCTGGAGCACAGGGAGAGAGACCCAGTACTTC.

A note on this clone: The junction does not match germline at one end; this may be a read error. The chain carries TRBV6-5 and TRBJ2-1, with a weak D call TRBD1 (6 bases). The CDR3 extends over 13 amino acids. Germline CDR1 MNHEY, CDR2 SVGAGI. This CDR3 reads CASNYRVGNEQFF. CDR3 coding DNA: TGTGCCAGCAATTACAGGGTGGGCAATGAGCAGTTCTTC.

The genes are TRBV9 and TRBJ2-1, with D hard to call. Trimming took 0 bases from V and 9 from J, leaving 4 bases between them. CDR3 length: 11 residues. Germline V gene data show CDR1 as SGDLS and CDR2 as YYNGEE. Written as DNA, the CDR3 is TGTGCCAGCAGCGTAGGGGCTGAGCAGTTCTTC. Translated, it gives CASSVGAEQFF.

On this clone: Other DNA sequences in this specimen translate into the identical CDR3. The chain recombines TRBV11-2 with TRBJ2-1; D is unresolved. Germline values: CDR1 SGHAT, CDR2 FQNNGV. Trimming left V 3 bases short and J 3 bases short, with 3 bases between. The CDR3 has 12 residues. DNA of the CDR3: TGTGCCAGCAGCTTGAACTACAATGAGCAGTTCTTC. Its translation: CASSLNYNEQFF.

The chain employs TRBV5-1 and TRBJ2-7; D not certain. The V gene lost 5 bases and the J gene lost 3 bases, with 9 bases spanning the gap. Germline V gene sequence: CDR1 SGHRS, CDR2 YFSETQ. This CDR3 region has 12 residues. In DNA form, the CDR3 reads TGCGCCAGCAGGTCTGATAGCTACGAGCAGTACTTC. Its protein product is CASRSDSYEQYF.

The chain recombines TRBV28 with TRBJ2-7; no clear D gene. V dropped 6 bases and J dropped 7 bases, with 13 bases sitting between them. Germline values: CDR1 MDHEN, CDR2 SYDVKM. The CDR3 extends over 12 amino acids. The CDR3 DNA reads TGTGCCAGCAGCACAAGTGAGTGGGAGCAGTACTTC. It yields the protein CASSTSEWEQYF.

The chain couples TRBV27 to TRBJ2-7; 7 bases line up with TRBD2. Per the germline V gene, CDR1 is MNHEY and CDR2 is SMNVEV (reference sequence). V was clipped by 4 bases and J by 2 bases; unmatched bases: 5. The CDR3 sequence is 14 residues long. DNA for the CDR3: TGTGCCAGCAGTTCACTAGCGTTCCCCTACGAGCAGTACTTC. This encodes CASSSLAFPYEQYF.

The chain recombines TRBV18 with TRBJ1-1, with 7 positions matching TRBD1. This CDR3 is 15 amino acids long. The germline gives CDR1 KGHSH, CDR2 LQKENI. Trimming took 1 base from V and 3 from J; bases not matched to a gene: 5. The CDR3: CASSPQGAVDTEAFF. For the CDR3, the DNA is TGTGCCAGCTCACCACAGGGGGCGGTGGACACTGAAGCTTTCTTT.

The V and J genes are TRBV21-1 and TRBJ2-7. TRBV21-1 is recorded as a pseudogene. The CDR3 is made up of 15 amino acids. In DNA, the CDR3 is TGTGCCAGCAGCAGGTTACAAAGCCGGGCTTACGAGCAGTACTTC. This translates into CASSRLQSRAYEQYF.

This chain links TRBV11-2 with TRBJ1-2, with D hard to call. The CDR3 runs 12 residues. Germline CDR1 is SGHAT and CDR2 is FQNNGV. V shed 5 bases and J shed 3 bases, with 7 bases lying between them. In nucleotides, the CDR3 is TGTGCCAGCAGCCGGTTGGACTATGGCTACACCTTC. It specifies CASSRLDYGYTF.

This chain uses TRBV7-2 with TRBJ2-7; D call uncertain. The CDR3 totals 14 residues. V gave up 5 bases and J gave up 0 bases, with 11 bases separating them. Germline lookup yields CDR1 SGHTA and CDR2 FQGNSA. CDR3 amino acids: CASSTPKNSYEQYF. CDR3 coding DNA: TGTGCCAGCAGCACACCGAAGAACTCCTACGAGCAGTACTTC.